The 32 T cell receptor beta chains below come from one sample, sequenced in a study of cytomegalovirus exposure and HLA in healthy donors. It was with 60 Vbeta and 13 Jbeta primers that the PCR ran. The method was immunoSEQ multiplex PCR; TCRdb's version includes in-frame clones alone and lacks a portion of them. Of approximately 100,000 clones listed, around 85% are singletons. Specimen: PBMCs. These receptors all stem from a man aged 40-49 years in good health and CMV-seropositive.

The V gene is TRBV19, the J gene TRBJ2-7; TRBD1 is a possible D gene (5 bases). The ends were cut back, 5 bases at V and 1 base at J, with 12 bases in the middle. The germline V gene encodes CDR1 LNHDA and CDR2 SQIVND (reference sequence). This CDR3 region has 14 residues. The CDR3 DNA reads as TGTGCCAGTAGTCTGTCAGGGTCATCCTACGAGCAGTACTTC. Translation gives CASSLSGSSYEQYF.

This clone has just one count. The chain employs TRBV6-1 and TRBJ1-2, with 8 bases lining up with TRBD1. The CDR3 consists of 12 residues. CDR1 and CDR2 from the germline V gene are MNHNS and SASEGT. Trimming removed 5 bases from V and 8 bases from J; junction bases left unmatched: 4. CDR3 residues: CASSTGGWGYTF. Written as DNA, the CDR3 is TGTGCCAGCAGTACAGGGGGTTGGGGCTACACCTTC.

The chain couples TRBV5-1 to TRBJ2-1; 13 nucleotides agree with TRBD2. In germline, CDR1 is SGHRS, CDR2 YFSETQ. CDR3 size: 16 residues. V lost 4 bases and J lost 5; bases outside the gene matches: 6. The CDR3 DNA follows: TGCGCCAGCAGCGGGGGACTAGCGGGGAGAAACAATGAGCAGTTCTTC. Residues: CASSGGLAGRNNEQFF. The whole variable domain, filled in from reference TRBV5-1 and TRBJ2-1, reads KAGVTQTPRYLIKTRGQQVTLSCSPISGHRSVSWYQQTPGQGLQFLFEYFSETQRNKGNFPGRFSGRQFSNSRSEMNVSTLELGDSALYLCASSGGLAGRNNEQFFGPGTRLTVL.

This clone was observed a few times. CDR3 bases: TGTGCCAGCAGCTTAGGTGGCGGGTCTGGGGCCAACGTCCTGACTTTC. Translating it yields CASSLGGGSGANVLTF. V gene TRBV7-8 combines with J gene TRBJ2-6; perhaps TRBD2 as D (5 bases). Deletions cut 1 base from V and 1 base from J, with 8 bases between. The CDR3 runs 16 residues. Germline-derived CDR1 and CDR2 are SGHVS and FQNEAQ.

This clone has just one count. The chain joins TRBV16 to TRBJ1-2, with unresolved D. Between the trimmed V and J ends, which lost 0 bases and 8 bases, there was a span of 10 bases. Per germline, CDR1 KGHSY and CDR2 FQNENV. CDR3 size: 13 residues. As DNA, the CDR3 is TGTGCCAGCAGCCAATCGATCAGCGGCGGCTACACCTTC. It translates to CASSQSISGGYTF. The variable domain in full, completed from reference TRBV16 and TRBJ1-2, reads GEEVAQTPKHLVRGEGQKAKLYCAPIKGHSYVFWYQQVLKNEFKFLISFQNENVFDETGMPKERFSAKCLPNSPCSLEIQATKLEDSAVYFCASSQSISGGYTFGSGTRLTVV.

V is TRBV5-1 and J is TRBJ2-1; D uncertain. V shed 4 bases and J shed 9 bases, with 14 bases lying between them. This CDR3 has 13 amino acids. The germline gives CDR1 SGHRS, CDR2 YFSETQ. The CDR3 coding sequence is TGCGCCAGCAGCCCCTCTCGGTTCTCTGAGCAGTTCTTC. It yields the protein CASSPSRFSEQFF. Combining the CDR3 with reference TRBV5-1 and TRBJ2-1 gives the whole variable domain KAGVTQTPRYLIKTRGQQVTLSCSPISGHRSVSWYQQTPGQGLQFLFEYFSETQRNKGNFPGRFSGRQFSNSRSEMNVSTLELGDSALYLCASSPSRFSEQFFGPGTRLTVL.

CDR3 sequence (DNA): TGTGCCAGCAGAGACCGGGTGTCCCAGCATTTT. It yields the protein CASRDRVSQHF. V and J are TRBV28 and TRBJ1-5; no clear D gene. V lost 6 bases and J 11 bases, leaving 11 bases between the germline ends. The germline V gene has CDR1 MDHEN and CDR2 SYDVKM. CDR3 size: 11 residues.

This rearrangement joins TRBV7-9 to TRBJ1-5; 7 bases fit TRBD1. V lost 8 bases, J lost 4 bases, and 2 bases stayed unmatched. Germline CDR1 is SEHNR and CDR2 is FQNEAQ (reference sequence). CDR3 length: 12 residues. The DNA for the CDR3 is TGTGCCAGCGGGACAGCAAATCAGCCCCAGCATTTT. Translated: CASGTANQPQHF.

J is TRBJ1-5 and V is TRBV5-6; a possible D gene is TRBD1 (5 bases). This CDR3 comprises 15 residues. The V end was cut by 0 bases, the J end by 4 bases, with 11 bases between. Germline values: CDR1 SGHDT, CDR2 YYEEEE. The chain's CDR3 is CASSLGSSGNQPQHF. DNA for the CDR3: TGTGCCAGCAGCTTGGGGTCCTCAGGGAATCAGCCCCAGCATTTT.

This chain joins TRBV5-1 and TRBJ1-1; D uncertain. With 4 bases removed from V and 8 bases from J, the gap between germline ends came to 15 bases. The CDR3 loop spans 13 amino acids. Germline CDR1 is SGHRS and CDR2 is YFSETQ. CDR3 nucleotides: TGCGCCAGCAGCCCCTACGGCGGGTTGGAAGCTTTCTTT. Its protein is CASSPYGGLEAFF.

The CDR3 sequence is CASSLELGRAYEQYF. The DNA of the CDR3 is TGTGCCAGCAGCTTGGAATTAGGGCGGGCCTACGAGCAGTACTTC. The chain carries TRBV5-8 and TRBJ2-7; a weak D match, TRBD2 (5 bases). The CDR3 is 15 residues long. Per the germline V gene, CDR1 is SGHTS and CDR2 is YDEGEE. Deletions cut 0 bases from V and 2 bases from J, with 12 bases between.

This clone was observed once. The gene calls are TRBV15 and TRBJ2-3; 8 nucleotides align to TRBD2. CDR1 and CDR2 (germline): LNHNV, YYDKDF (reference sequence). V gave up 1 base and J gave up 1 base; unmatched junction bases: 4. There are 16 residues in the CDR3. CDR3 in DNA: TGTGCCACCAGCAGAGTAAAAGCGGGGGGCACAGATACGCAGTATTTT. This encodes CATSRVKAGGTDTQYF.

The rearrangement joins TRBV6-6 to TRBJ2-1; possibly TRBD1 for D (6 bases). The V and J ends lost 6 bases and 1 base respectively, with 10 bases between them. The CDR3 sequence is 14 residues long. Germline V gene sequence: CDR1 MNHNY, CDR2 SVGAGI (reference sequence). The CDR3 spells CASSLTGSYNEQFF. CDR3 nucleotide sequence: TGTGCCAGCAGCCTGACAGGTTCCTACAATGAGCAGTTCTTC.

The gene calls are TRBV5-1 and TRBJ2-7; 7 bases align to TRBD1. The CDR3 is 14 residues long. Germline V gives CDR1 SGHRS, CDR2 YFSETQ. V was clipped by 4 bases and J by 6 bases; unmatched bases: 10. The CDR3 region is CASSARQGPFEQYF. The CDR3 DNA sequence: TGCGCCAGCAGCGCGCGACAGGGTCCCTTCGAGCAGTACTTC.

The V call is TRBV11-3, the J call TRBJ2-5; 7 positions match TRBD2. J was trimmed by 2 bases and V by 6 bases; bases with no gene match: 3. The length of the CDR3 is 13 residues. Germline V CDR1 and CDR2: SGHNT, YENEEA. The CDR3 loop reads CASRLAVQETQYF. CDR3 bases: TGTGCCAGCAGGCTAGCGGTACAAGAGACCCAGTACTTC.

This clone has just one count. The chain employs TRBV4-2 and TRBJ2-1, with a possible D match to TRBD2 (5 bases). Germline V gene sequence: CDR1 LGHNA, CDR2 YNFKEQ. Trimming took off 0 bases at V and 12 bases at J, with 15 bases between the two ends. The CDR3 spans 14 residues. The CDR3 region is CASSQEELVIRQFF. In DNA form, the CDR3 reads TGTGCCAGCAGCCAAGAAGAACTAGTGATTCGGCAGTTCTTC.

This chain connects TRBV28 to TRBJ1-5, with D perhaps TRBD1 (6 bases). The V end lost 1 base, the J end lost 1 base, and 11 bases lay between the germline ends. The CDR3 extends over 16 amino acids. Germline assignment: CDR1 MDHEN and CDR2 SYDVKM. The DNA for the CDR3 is TGTGCCAGCAGTTTATTACAGGGACTAAGCAATCAGCCCCAGCATTTT. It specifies CASSLLQGLSNQPQHF. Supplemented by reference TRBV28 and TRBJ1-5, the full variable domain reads DVKVTQSSRYLVKRTGEKVFLECVQDMDHENMFWYRQDPGLGLRLIYFSYDVKMKEKGDIPEGYSVSREKKERFSLILESASTNQTSMYLCASSLLQGLSNQPQHFGDGTRLSIL.

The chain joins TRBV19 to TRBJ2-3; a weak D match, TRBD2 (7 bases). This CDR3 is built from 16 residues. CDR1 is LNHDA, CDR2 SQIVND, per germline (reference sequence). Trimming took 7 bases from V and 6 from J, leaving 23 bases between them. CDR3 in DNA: TGTGCCAGTAATCGGGGGCGAGGGGGGGACACGGATACGCAGTATTTT. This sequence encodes CASNRGRGGDTDTQYF.

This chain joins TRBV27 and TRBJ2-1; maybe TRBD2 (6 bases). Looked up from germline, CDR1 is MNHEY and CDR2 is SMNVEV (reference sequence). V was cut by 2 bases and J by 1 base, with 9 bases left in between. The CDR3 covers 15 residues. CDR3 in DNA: TGTGCCAGCAGTTTAGCGGGGTGGTCCTACAATGAGCAGTTCTTC. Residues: CASSLAGWSYNEQFF.

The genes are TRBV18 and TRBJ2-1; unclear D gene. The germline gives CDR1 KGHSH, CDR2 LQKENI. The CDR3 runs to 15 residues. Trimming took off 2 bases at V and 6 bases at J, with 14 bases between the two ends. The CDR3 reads CASSPITARVNEQFF. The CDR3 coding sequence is TGTGCCAGCTCACCAATCACCGCACGAGTCAATGAGCAGTTCTTC.

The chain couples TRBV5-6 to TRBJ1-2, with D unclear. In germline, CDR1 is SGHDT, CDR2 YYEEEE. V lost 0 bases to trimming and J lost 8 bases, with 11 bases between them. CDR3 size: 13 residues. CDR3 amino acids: CASSLAGGGGYTF. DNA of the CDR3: TGTGCCAGCAGCTTGGCCGGTGGAGGAGGCTACACCTTC.

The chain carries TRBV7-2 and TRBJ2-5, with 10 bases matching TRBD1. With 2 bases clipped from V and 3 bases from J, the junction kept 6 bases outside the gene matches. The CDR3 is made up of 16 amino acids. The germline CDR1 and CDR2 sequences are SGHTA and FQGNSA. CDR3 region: CASSLPRTGGEETQYF. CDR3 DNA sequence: TGTGCCAGCAGCTTACCCCGGACAGGGGGGGAAGAGACCCAGTACTTC.

Written as DNA, the CDR3 is TGTGCCAGCAGCTTAGGGTGGGCGTTAGAGCAGTACTTC. Its protein product is CASSLGWALEQYF. The chain links TRBV7-2 to TRBJ2-7; D not certain. This CDR3 has 13 amino acids. Germline V lookup: CDR1 SGHTA, CDR2 FQGNSA. The V end lost 1 base, the J end lost 7 bases, and 11 bases lay between the germline ends. Filled out from reference TRBV7-2 and TRBJ2-7, the complete variable domain reads GAGVSQSPSNKVTEKGKDVELRCDPISGHTALYWYRQSLGQGLEFLIYFQGNSAPDKSGLPSDRFSAERTGGSVSTLTIQRTQQEDSAVYLCASSLGWALEQYFGPGTRLTVT.

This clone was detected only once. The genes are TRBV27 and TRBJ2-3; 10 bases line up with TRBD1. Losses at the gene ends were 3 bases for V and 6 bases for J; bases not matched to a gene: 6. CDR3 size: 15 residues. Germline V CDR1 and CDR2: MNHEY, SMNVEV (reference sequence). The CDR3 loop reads CASSFRDRGSDTQYF. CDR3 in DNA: TGTGCCAGCAGTTTCCGGGACAGGGGCTCGGATACGCAGTATTTT.

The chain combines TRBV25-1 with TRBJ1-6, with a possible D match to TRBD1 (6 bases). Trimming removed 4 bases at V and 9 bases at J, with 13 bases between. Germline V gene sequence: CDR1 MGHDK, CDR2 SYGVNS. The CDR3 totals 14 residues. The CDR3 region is CASSGGGGLSPLHF. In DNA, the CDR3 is TGTGCCAGCAGTGGGGGCGGGGGGCTTTCACCCCTCCACTTT.

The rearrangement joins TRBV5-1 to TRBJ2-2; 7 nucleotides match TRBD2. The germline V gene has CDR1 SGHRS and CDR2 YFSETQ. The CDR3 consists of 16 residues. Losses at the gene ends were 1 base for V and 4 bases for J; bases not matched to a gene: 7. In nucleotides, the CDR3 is TGCGCCAGCAGCTTGCTGTCTAGCGGAGCCACCGGGGAGCTGTTTTTT. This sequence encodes CASSLLSSGATGELFF.

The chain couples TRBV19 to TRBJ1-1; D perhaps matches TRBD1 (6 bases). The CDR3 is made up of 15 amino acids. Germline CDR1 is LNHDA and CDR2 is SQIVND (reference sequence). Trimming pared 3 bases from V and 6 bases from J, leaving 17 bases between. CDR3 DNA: TGTGCCAGTAGTATGGGCCAGGGGAGGGTCCCTGAAGCTTTCTTT. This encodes CASSMGQGRVPEAFF.

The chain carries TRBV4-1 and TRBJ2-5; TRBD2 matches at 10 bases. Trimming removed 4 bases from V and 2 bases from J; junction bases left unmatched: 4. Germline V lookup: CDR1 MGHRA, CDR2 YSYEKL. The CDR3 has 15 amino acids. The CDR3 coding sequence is TGCGCCAGCAGCCCAGCGGGAGGGCGACAAGAGACCCAGTACTTC. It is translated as CASSPAGGRQETQYF.

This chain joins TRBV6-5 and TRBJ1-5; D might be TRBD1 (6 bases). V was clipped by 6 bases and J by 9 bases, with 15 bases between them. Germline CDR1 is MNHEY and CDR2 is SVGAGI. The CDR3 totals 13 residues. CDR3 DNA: TGTGCCAGCAGGCCACTACAGGGCTCGCCCCAGCATTTT. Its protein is CASRPLQGSPQHF.

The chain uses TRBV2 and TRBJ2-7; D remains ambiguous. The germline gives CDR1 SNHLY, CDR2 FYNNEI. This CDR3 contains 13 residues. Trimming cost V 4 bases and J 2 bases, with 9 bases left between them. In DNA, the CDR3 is TGTGCCAGCAGTGGTTTCCTCCCCTACGAGCAGTACTTC. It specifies CASSGFLPYEQYF.

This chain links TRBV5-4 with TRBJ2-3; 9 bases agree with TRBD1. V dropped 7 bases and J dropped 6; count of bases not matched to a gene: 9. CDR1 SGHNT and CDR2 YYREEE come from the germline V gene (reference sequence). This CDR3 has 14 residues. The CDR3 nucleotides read TGTGCCAGCGGCGACAGGGGGGTCACGGATACGCAGTATTTT. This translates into CASGDRGVTDTQYF.

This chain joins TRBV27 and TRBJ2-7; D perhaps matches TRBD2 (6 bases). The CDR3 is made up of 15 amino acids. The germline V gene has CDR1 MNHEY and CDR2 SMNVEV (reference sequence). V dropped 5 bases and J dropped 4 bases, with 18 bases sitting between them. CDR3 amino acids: CASSPRGGGPYEQYF. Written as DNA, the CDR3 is TGTGCCAGCAGTCCCCGGGGAGGCGGCCCATACGAGCAGTACTTC.